A single sample is the source of the 17 T cell receptor beta chains below, sequenced in a study of shared clonotypes between healthy human individuals. TCRdb's table, derived via immunoSEQ multiplex PCR, lists solely in-frame clones and lacks some. The table has about 1 million clones, around 76% seen once. Sequenced material: memory CD4+ T cells sorted from blood. The subset was: CD45RA-negative fraction. The receptors shown here come from a man younger than 30 in good health.

This clone was observed a handful of times. This rearrangement joins TRBV7-2 to TRBJ2-5; TRBD2 matches 7 bases. The CDR3 is 18 amino acids. Germline trimming cut 8 bases from V and 2 bases from J; bases unmatched to any gene: 20. CDR1 and CDR2 (germline): SGHTA, FQGNSA. CDR3 sequence reads: CASSAGSTSLSFQETQYF. CDR3 sequence (DNA): TGTGCCAGCTCAGCGGGGTCCACATCCCTATCCTTTCAAGAGACCCAGTACTTC.

The chain has TRBV25-1 and TRBJ2-7; D might be TRBD1 or TRBD2, each matching 5 bases. V lost 4 bases and J lost 2, with 9 bases in between. CDR3 size: 13 residues. Germline CDR1 MGHDK, CDR2 SYGVNS. The DNA of the CDR3 is TGTGCCAGCAGTGCCCAGGGAGCCTACGAGCAGTACTTC. Amino acids: CASSAQGAYEQYF.

V is TRBV6-1 and J is TRBJ2-1; D is undetermined. V was trimmed by 8 bases and J by 7 bases, leaving 18 bases between them. The length of the CDR3 is 14 residues. Germline values: CDR1 MNHNS, CDR2 SASEGT. The CDR3 nucleotides are TGTGCCAGCGGATACACTCACGGTGGGAATGAGCAGTTCTTC. Translation: CASGYTHGGNEQFF.

The gene calls are TRBV7-2 and TRBJ1-2, with D hard to call. This CDR3 is built from 11 residues. The V end was cut by 5 bases, the J end by 8 bases, with 9 bases between. Germline CDR1 and CDR2: SGHTA and FQGNSA. The CDR3 region is CASSPLRGYTF. CDR3 in DNA: TGTGCCAGCAGCCCATTACGGGGCTACACCTTC.

This clone turned up a few times. This sample includes further DNA sequences coding for the same CDR3. This rearrangement joins TRBV6-5 to TRBJ2-6, with no clear D. Trimming took 6 bases from V and 3 from J, leaving 6 bases between them. CDR3 length equals 13 residues. Germline lookup yields CDR1 MNHEY and CDR2 SVGAGI. The CDR3 protein is CASRVGGANVLTF. In nucleotides, the CDR3 is TGTGCCAGCAGGGTTGGTGGGGCCAACGTCCTGACTTTC.

The rearrangement uses TRBV7-2 and TRBJ2-5, with TRBD2 identical over 8 bases. Germline V CDR1 and CDR2: SGHTA, FQGNSA. The CDR3 has 14 residues. With V trimmed by 5 bases and J by 1 base, 3 bases remained unmatched. In DNA, the CDR3 is TGTGCCAGCAGCGCTACTAGCGGCCAAGAGACCCAGTACTTC. This translates into CASSATSGQETQYF.

The J gene is TRBJ1-3, the V gene TRBV6-5; the D is unclear. V dropped 5 bases and J dropped 0 bases, with 11 bases sitting between them. Germline V lookup: CDR1 MNHEY, CDR2 SVGAGI. This CDR3 comprises 15 residues. The CDR3 here is CASSRQSSSGNTIYF. Written as DNA, the CDR3 is TGTGCCAGCAGTCGTCAGAGTTCCTCTGGAAACACCATATATTTT.

The J gene is TRBJ2-1, the V gene TRBV18; 14 bases match TRBD2. V trimming: 3 bases; J trimming: 7 bases; junction bases outside the gene matches: 5. The CDR3 has 16 residues. The germline V gene encodes CDR1 KGHSH and CDR2 LQKENI. CDR3 in amino acids: CASSPTGTSGSNEQFF. CDR3 coding DNA: TGTGCCAGCTCACCGACCGGGACTAGCGGGAGTAATGAGCAGTTCTTC.

This clone was found once. CDR3 in DNA: TGTGCCAGCAGCTTCCCCGGGACAGGGCAACAAGAGACCCAGTACTTC. Translated, it gives CASSFPGTGQQETQYF. V and J are TRBV28 and TRBJ2-5, with 9 bases matching TRBD1. CDR1 MDHEN and CDR2 SYDVKM come from the germline V gene. This CDR3 has 16 amino acids. V lost 6 bases, J lost 2 bases, and 10 bases stayed unmatched.

The chain recombines TRBV28 with TRBJ2-1; 7 bases are shared with TRBD2. The V gene's germline CDR1 is MDHEN and CDR2 SYDVKM. The CDR3 is 12 residues long. V was pared by 5 bases and J by 9 bases, with 4 bases of the junction left unmatched. CDR3 amino acids: CASSGGEGEQFF. CDR3 DNA sequence: TGTGCCAGCAGTGGGGGGGAAGGTGAGCAGTTCTTC. Full variable domain (remainder filled in from reference TRBV28 and TRBJ2-1): DVKVTQSSRYLVKRTGEKVFLECVQDMDHENMFWYRQDPGLGLRLIYFSYDVKMKEKGDIPEGYSVSREKKERFSLILESASTNQTSMYLCASSGGEGEQFFGPGTRLTVL.

This clone was seen only once. The V call is TRBV2, the J call TRBJ2-3; TRBD1 aligns across 7 bases. CDR1 and CDR2 from the germline V gene are SNHLY and FYNNEI. The CDR3 totals 15 residues. The ends lost 6 bases at V and 6 bases at J; junction bases unmatched: 12. The CDR3 loop is CASRQGVGGWDTQYF. CDR3 in DNA: TGTGCCAGCAGGCAGGGGGTAGGGGGTTGGGATACGCAGTATTTT.

V usage is TRBV7-3 and J usage is TRBJ2-5, with D perhaps TRBD1 (8 bases). Per germline, CDR1 SGHTA and CDR2 FQGTGA. V shed 2 bases and J shed 7 bases, with 14 bases lying between them. The CDR3 loop spans 14 amino acids. CDR3 bases: TGTGCCAGCAGCTTAGTGGACAGGGAGGGGACCCAGTACTTC. This gives the protein CASSLVDREGTQYF.

This clone was counted ten times or more. The V call is TRBV9, the J call TRBJ2-1, with 13 positions matching TRBD2. The CDR3 extends over 19 amino acids. Germline V gene lookup returns CDR1 SGDLS and CDR2 YYNGEE. Trimming at V came to 0 bases and at J to 9 bases, leaving 15 bases not matched to a gene. CDR3 DNA sequence: TGTGCCAGCAGCGTAGGCCTCGCCGGGACTAGCGGGAATCAGGGTGAGCAGTTCTTC. Translation gives CASSVGLAGTSGNQGEQFF.

This clone was counted a few times. This chain joins TRBV9 and TRBJ2-7; a possible D gene is TRBD1 (5 bases). Per germline, CDR1 SGDLS and CDR2 YYNGEE. The CDR3 consists of 15 residues. V was clipped by 0 bases and J by 5 bases, with 15 bases between them. The CDR3 sequence is CASSVDGRAFDEQYF. CDR3 DNA sequence: TGTGCCAGCAGCGTAGATGGCAGGGCTTTTGACGAGCAGTACTTC.

The V call is TRBV18, the J call TRBJ2-3; tentatively, D is TRBD2 (6 bases). V lost 3 bases and J 4 bases, leaving 11 bases between the germline ends. CDR3 length equals 14 residues. The germline V gene has CDR1 KGHSH and CDR2 LQKENI. CDR3 sequence: CASSPGGVSDTQYF. In DNA, the CDR3 is TGTGCCAGCTCACCCGGCGGGGTATCAGATACGCAGTATTTT.

The V and J genes are TRBV5-4 and TRBJ1-1, with D tentatively TRBD1 (5 bases). CDR3 size: 17 residues. Trimming left V 3 bases short and J 4 bases short, with 22 bases between. CDR1 and CDR2 from the germline V gene are SGHNT and YYREEE (reference sequence). The CDR3 loop reads CASSSDLGGASFTEAFF. CDR3 DNA sequence: TGTGCCAGCAGCTCTGACCTGGGAGGGGCATCGTTCACTGAAGCTTTCTTT.

This clone appeared a few times. One junction end does not reproduce the germline sequence, and a read error may be involved. J is TRBJ2-5 and V is TRBV7-2; D uncertain. The CDR3 contains 11 residues. Germline CDR1 reads SGHTA; CDR2 reads FQGNSA. CDR3 in amino acids: CASSAQKTQYF. The CDR3 DNA sequence: TGTGCCAGCAGCGCCCAAAAGACCCAGTACTTC.